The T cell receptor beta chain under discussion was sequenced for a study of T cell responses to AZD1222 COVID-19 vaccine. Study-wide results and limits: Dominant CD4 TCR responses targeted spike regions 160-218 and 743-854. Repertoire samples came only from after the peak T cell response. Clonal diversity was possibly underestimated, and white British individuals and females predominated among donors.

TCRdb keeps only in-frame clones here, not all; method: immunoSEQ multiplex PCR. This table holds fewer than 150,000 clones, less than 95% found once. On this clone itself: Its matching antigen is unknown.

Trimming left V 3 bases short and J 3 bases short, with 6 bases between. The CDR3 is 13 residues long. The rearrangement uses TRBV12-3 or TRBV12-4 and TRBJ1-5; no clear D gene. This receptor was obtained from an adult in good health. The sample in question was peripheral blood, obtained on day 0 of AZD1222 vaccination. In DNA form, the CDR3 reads TGTGCCAGCAGTTTGAACGACAATCAGCCCCAGCATTTT. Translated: CASSLNDNQPQHF.